This TCR beta chain appears in the sequencing data of a study of CD8 T cells in ankylosing spondylitis (dated by TCRdb to about 2017). In the study overall: The study set out to find disease-linked TCR variants by profiling T cell receptor beta repertoires in ankylosing spondylitis patients and healthy donors. The full study cohort was made up of 25 ankylosing spondylitis patients and 108 healthy donors. Peripheral blood was sampled, and synovial fluid was also collected from ankylosing spondylitis patients. The full study reports these points: Blood from ankylosing spondylitis patients appeared to be characterized by a TCR beta motif made up of about 8 highly homologous amino acid variants. In peripheral blood, the disease-linked clones were found at relatively low frequencies and had a CD8+ phenotype. The disease-linked clones were reported to be significantly enriched in matched synovial fluid samples from ankylosing spondylitis patients. Some motif variants were previously reported in synovial fluid and blood of reactive arthritis patients, suggesting common disease-initiation mechanisms.

CDR1 and CDR2 (SGHVS, FNYEAQ) derive from the germline V gene. The CDR3 runs 13 residues from the cysteine to the phenylalanine. Only CDR3 DNA remains: 39 bases, in frame from the first base. V is pruned by 0 bases and J by 11 bases, leaving 5 bases of the junction without a gene match. Sequencing relied on an Illumina HiSeq 2500. TCR beta libraries were prepared by quantitative 5'-RACE with molecular barcodes. The authors' analysis ran thus. To identify disease-linked TCR variants, a new computational method was used, one built on a probabilistic model of VDJ rearrangement. Clones were called with MiXCR by TCRdb after fastp trimmed the public reads at Q25, and only in-frame beta chains were retained. All rows with the same CDR3 protein become a single entry with the most common DNA and genes. TCRdb's processing, not the study's, gives the V and J calls here. Within this sample are about 800,000 distinct CDR3 sequences, with approximately 10% of them counted one time only. Jointly, the top ten make up approximately 0.46% of the sample.

A few counts support this clonotype. Its specific antigen is unknown. No base qualities exist here, and no much larger clone lies one base off it. The sequencing sample was made of blood, either unsorted or a sorted T cell fraction (not recorded which). The V gene is TRBV7-6 and the J gene is TRBJ1-1, with 8 central nucleotides matching TRBD1. This TCR was sampled from a male donor with ankylosing spondylitis. This receptor has the CDR3 CASSLAKDRAAFF. The bases are TGTGCCAGCAGCTTAGCTAAGGACAGGGCCGCTTTCTTT.